This T cell receptor (beta chain) was obtained from a study of shared clonotypes between healthy human individuals. The CDR3 covers 15 residues. Germline V gene lookup returns CDR1 SGHRS and CDR2 YFSETQ. After removal of 1 base from V and 6 bases from J, the junction contained 9 bases not matched to a gene. Clones were sequenced by immunoSEQ multiplex PCR, and TCRdb holds only the in-frame ones, with some missing. The data contain 1.4 million or so clones, about 98.5% of them singletons. Naive CD4+ cells were CD45RA-selected; the remaining cells were memory. J is TRBJ1-2 and V is TRBV5-1; TRBD1 matches 7 bases. The sequencing input was naive CD4+ T cells sorted from blood. Subset defined: CD45RA+ positively selected. This TCR was recovered from a man aged 30 to 39 in good health. This CDR3 is CASSLRTGAYDGYTF. The CDR3, as DNA: TGCGCCAGCAGCTTGAGGACAGGAGCCTATGATGGCTACACCTTC.